This T cell receptor beta chain was identified during a study of shared clonotypes between healthy human individuals (dated by TCRdb to about 2020). Notes on the research overall: A couple of women and a few men aged 18 to 49 years were included in the cohort. To increase sequencing depth and limit assay-specific biases, different laboratories used diverse techniques to prepare libraries and sequence TCR repertoires. For each donor, three plates each were used for CD4 naive and CD4 memory, two plates were used for CD8 naive, and one plate was used for CD8 memory. Between about 0.94 and 8.9 billion PBMCs per donor were obtained by leukapheresis. To estimate repertoire size and how much clonotype sharing occurs between individuals, the study deeply sequenced the blood TCR repertoires of about five healthy adults. On the study overall, not on this receptor specifically: Compared with non-shared clonotypes, clonotypes shared by all four sorted-subset donors had higher generation probabilities. The small number of donors limited the genetic and exposure-history diversity represented. About 4.5% of naive CD4, 3.5% of naive CD8, about 2.4% of memory CD4, and 0.35% to 0.4% of memory CD8 clonotypes were shared across several donors. Even with the large sequencing depth, rarefaction of the sorted-subset datasets indicated that sequencing was incomplete. Sampling was restricted to blood, and TCR repertoires in tissue are likely to differ from TCR repertoires in blood. Pairwise subsampling indicated that sequencing depth was expected to affect the degree of clonotype sharing among donors. Naive subsets generally had larger estimated clonotype richness than memory subsets.

Using the deep immunoSEQ assay, multiplex PCR amplified TCR CDR3 regions from genomic DNA. For each cell subset, the extracted genomic DNA was distributed evenly across all wells of several immunoSEQ 96-well plates, and each plate served as one replicate. For sorted subsets, approximately 200 ng of genomic DNA, equivalent to 30,000 or so T cell genomes, went into each replicate PCR. The purified libraries were quantified using a Qubit 3.0 fluorometer, sized with a Bioanalyzer 2100, and then quantified again using the KAPA Library Quantification kit. Every immunoSEQ 96-well plate was sequenced on a separate single-read 150-cycle Illumina NextSeq 550 flow cell. The published analysis was carried out like this. The immunoSEQ output contained only junctional sequences without quality scores, so filtering could not match that applied to full-length reads. Sequences were annotated with PyIR, a Python wrapper for IgBLAST v1.9, and V/J genes and CDR3 were assigned using IMGT germline references. Reads were removed for weak V/J assignments (E-value above 1e-6), missing CDR3, stop codons, out-of-frame junctions, or ambiguous translated residues. A V3J clonotype was defined by an identical inferred V gene, J gene, and CDR3 amino acid sequence. Percentage overlap between repertoires was calculated by dividing the number of shared unique clonotypes by the size of the smaller repertoire. RTK rarefaction, the Chao1 estimator, and Recon v2.1 estimates of unobserved clonotypes were used to assess repertoire richness. Generation probabilities for all TCRbeta clonotypes obtained by the gDNA method from a handful of donors were computed using OLGA. Imported from immuneACCESS, the table was reduced by TCRdb to in-frame sequences with V and J called. These copies leave out some clones; in studies compared against another copy, an unresolved V gene accounts for under half, and the cause of the remainder is not known. The D gene and trimming were derived from the DNA, and the V and J assignments and clone size from that table. This sample lists 550,000 to 850,000 clones; around 72% were detected once. The ten largest make up approximately 1.7% of the sample.

Healthy HIV-negative adults with no recently reported acute infections or vaccinations were included as donors. Every donor was a Caucasian adult residing in Nashville, Tennessee, USA. CD4+ T cells were enriched through magnetic negative selection, after which naive cells were positively selected on CD45RA and the remaining negative fraction served as the memory subset. After blood collection by leukapheresis, PBMCs were isolated using Ficoll-Histopaque density gradient centrifugation and then cryopreserved in the vapor phase of liquid nitrogen. Analytical flow cytometry was used to check the purity and quantity of each magnetically sorted T cell population. Genomic DNA was isolated from every sorted fraction and measured by UV absorbance on a Nanodrop 2000c. Taken from the germline V gene (reference sequence), the CDR1 and CDR2 loops are MNHEY and SMNVEV. The CDR3, from cysteine to phenylalanine, totals 13 residues. Only CDR3 DNA is held: 39 bases, read in frame from base 1.

Turning to this clone: Which antigen it targets is not known. One end of the junction varies from germline; a read error may be responsible.

Source material: memory CD4+ T cells sorted from blood. This specimen's cell subset or site label, interpreted: CD45RA-negative fraction. This chain is built from TRBV27 and TRBJ2-1, with no confidently assigned D gene. The clonotype originates from a woman in her 30s in good health. The CDR3 in this case is CASSLVRHPELFF. The nucleotide sequence is given as TGTGCCAGCAGTTTAGTGCGACATCCCGAGCTGTTCTTC.